This T cell receptor beta chain was sequenced during a study of control samples from healthy donors and cancer patients. The germline CDR1 and CDR2 sequences are SEHNR and FQNEAQ (reference sequence). There are 14 residues in the CDR3. Trimming removed 10 bases from V and 6 bases from J; junction bases left unmatched: 12. TCRdb's copy holds only in-frame clones and misses some; the assay was immunoSEQ multiplex PCR. The sample contains some 120,000 clones, approximately 94% of which appear only once. The chain links TRBV7-9 to TRBJ1-5; 7 nucleotides agree with TRBD1. The TCR originated in a man in his forties or fifties with head and neck cancer. Sequencing input: PBMCs. Here the CDR3 reads CATTTGQRGQPQHF. The DNA for the CDR3 is TGTGCCACCACGACAGGGCAACGAGGTCAGCCCCAGCATTTT.